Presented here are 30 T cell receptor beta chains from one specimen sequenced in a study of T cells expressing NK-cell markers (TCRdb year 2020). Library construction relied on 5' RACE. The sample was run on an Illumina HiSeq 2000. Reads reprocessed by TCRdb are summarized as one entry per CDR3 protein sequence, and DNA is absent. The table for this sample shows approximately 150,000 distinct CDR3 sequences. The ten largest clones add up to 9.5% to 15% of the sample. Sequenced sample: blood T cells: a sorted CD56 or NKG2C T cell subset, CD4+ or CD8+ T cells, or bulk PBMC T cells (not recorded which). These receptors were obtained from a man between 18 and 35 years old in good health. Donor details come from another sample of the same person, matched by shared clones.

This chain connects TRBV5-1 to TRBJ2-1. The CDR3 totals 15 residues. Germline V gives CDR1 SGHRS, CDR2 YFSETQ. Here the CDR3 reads CASSLKFGEYNEQFF.

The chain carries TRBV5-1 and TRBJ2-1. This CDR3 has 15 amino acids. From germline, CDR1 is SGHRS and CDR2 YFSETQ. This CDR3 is CASSLDLDPYNEQFF.

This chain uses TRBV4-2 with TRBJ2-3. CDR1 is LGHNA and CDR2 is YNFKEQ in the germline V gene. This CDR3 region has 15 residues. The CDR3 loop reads CASSQEGDFTDTQYF.

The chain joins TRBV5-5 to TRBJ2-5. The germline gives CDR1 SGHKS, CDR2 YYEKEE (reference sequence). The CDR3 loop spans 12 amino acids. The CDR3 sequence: CASSLGSGSQYF.

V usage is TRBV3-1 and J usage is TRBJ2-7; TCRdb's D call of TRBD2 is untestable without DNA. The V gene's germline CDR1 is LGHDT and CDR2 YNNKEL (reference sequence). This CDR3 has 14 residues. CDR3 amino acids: CASSHGLAGYEQYF.

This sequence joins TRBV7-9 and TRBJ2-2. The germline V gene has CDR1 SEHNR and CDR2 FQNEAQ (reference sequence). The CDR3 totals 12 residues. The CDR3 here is CARQGNTGELFF.

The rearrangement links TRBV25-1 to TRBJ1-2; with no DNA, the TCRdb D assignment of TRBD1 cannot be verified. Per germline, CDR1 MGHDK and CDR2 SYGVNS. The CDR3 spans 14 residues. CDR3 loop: CASSARQFNYGYTF.

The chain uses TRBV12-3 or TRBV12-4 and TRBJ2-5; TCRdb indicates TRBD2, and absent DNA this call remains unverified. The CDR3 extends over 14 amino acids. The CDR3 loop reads CASSPGTRQETQYF.

The CDR3 reads CASSSWAGTEAFF. J is TRBJ1-1 and V is TRBV5-1. CDR1 and CDR2 (germline): SGHRS, YFSETQ. The CDR3 loop spans 13 amino acids.

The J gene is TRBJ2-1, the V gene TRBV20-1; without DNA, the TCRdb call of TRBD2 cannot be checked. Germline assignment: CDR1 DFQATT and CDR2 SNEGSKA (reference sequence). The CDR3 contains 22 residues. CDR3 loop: CSARVGLTPGLAGVFSYNEQFF.

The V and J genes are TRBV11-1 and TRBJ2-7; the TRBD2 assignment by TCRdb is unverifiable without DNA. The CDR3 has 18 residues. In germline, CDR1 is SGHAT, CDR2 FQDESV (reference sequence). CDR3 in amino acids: CASSFTARWTSGSYEQYF.

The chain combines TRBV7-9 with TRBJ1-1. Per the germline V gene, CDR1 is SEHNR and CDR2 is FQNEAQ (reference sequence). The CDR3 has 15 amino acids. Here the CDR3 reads CASSARDMGSGGPFF.

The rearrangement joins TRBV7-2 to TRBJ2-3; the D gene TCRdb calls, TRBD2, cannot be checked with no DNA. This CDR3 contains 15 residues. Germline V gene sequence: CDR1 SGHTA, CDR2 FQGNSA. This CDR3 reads CASSTGTSGTLGGYF.

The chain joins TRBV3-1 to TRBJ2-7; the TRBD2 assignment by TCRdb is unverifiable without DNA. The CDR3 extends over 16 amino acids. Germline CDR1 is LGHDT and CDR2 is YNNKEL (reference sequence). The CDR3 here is CASSQEAGGPVNEQYF.

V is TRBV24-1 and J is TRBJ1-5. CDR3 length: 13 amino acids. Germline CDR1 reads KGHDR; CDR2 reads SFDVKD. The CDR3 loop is CATSDRLGQPQHF.

This CDR3 is CASSSSGRYDNSPLHF. The gene calls are TRBV7-9 and TRBJ1-6. This CDR3 has 16 amino acids. Per the germline V gene, CDR1 is SEHNR and CDR2 is FQNEAQ (reference sequence).

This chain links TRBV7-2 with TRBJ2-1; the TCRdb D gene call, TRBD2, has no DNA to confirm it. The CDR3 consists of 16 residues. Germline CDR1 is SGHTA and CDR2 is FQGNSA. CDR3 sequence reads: CASSPVGGLAINEQFF.

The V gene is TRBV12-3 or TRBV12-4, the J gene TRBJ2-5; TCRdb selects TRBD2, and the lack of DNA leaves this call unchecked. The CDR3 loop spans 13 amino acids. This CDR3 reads CASSFSPRETQYF.

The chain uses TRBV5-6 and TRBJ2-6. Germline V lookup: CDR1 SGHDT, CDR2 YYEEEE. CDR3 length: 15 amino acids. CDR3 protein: CASSWNRLGANVLTF.

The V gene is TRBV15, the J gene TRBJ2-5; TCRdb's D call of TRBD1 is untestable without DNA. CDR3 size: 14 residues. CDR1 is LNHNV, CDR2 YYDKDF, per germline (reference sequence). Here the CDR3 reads CATSIRDSQETQYF.

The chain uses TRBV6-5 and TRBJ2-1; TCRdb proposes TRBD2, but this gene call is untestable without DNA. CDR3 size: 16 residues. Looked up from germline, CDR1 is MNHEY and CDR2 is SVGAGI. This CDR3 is CASTDKPQREWYEQFF.

Here the CDR3 reads CASSPSGTGVSYEQYF. This chain uses TRBV7-8 with TRBJ2-7; the D call of TRBD1 rests on TCRdb alone, since no DNA is present to check it. The CDR3 runs 16 residues. From germline, CDR1 is SGHVS and CDR2 FQNEAQ.

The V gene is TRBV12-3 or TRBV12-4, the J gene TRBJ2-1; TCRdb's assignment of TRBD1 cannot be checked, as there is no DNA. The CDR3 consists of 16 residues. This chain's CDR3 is CASSSDRDRSYNEQFF.

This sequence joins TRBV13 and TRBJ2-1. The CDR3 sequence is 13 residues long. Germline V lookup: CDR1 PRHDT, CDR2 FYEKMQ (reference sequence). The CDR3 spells CASSSTWNNEQFF.

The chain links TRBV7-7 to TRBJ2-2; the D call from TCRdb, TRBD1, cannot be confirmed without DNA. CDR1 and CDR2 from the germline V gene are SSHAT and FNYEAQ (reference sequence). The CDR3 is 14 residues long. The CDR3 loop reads CASSLGTDTGELFF.

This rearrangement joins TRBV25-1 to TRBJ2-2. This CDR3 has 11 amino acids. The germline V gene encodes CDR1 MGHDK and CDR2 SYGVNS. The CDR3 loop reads CASSGGGELFF.

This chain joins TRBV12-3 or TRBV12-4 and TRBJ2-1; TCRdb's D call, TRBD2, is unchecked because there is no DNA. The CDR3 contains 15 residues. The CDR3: CASSSPGLAPWEQFF.

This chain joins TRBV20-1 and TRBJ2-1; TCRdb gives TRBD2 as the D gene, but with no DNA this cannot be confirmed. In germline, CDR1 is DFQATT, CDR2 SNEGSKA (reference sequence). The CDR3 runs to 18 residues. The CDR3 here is CSAMGLAGEFLKYNEQFF.

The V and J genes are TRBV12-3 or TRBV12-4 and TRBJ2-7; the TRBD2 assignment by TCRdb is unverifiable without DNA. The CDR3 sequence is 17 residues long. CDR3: CASSFSGGASGSYEQYF.

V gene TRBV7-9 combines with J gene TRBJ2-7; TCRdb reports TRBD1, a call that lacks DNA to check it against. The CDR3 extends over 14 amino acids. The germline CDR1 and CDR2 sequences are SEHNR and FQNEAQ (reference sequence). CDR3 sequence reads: CASSLRQGNYEQYF.